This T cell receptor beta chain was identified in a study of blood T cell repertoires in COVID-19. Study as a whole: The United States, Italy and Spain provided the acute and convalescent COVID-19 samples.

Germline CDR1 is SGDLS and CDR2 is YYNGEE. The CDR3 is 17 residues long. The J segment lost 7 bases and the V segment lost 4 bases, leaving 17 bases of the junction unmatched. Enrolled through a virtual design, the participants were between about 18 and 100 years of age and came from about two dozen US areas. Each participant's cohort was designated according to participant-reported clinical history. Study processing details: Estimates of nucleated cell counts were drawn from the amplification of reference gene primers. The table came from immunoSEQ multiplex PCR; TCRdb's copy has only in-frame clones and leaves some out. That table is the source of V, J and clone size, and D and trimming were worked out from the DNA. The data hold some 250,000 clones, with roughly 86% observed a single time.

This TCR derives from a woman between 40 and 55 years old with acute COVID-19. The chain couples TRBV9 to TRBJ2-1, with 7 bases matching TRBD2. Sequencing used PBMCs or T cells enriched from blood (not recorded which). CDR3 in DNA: TGTGCCAGCAGCCCCTGGAGCGGGCGGGAGTCTAATAATGAGCAGTTCTTC. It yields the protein CASSPWSGRESNNEQFF.